The 27 T cell receptor beta chains presented below share a single source sample, sequenced in a study of CD8 T cells in Susac syndrome. Reverse transcription used roughly 0.45 to 1 ug RNA and random hexamers. TCRdb redid the calling of the immunoSEQ multiplex PCR reads with MiXCR, one entry per CDR3 protein. The sample holds nearly 70,000 distinct CDR3 sequences; 85% to 95% are singletons and the top ten take about 0.26%. The sequenced sample was CD8+ T cells from PBMCs. Source of these receptors: a human donor in good health.

This clonotype occurred once. The chain joins TRBV7-9 to TRBJ2-7, with 9 bases that match TRBD1. This CDR3 has 15 amino acids. After removal of 5 bases from V and 2 bases from J, the junction contained 7 bases not matched to a gene. Germline V gene sequence: CDR1 SEHNR, CDR2 FQNEAQ (reference sequence). The CDR3 spells CASSPAGQGPYEQYF. CDR3 DNA sequence: TGTGCCAGCAGCCCCGCGGGACAGGGTCCCTACGAGCAGTACTTC.

The rearrangement joins TRBV12-3 or TRBV12-4 to TRBJ1-5; D gene uncertain. The CDR3 sequence is 16 residues long. The germline V and J ends were trimmed by 6 bases and 3 bases, with 18 bases remaining between them. As DNA, the CDR3 is TGTGCCAGCAGCCCCTTTGGGGTCCAATTCAATCAGCCCCAGCATTTT. Residues: CASSPFGVQFNQPQHF.

The chain couples TRBV23-1 to TRBJ1-1; possible D gene TRBD1, 5 bases. TRBV23-1 is labeled an ORF, and its function is uncertain. CDR3 length equals 10 residues. V shed 2 bases and J shed 11 bases, with 6 bases lying between them. Written as DNA, the CDR3 is TGCGCCAGCAGTCAAGGGGGGGCTTTCTTT. It codes for CASSQGGAFF.

The chain combines TRBV4-3 with TRBJ1-1; D is unclear. Trimming pared 0 bases from V and 2 bases from J, leaving 10 bases between. Per germline, CDR1 LGHNA and CDR2 YSLEER. The CDR3 length is 15 residues. The CDR3 sequence is CASSQDRRSNTEAFF. CDR3 bases: TGCGCCAGCAGCCAAGATAGGAGGAGTAACACTGAAGCTTTCTTT.

The V call is TRBV29-1, the J call TRBJ2-6; D not resolved. The V end was cut by 6 bases, the J end by 3 bases, with 15 bases between. This CDR3 is 15 amino acids long. CDR1 is SQVTM, CDR2 ANQGSEA, per germline. For the CDR3, the DNA is TGCAGCGTCCGGACCCGGCTCTTTGGGGCCAACGTCCTGACTTTC. Residues: CSVRTRLFGANVLTF.

The V gene is TRBV20-1, the J gene TRBJ1-2, with D uncertain. The CDR3 is 13 residues long. From germline, CDR1 is DFQATT and CDR2 SNEGSKA (reference sequence). V dropped 3 bases and J dropped 3 bases, with 11 bases sitting between them. The CDR3, as DNA: TGCAGTGCTAGGTTGATTACGCACTATGGCTACACCTTC. Protein: CSARLITHYGYTF.

The V call is TRBV12-3 or TRBV12-4, the J call TRBJ2-1; TRBD2 aligns across 7 bases. The V gene end was trimmed by 2 bases and the J gene end by 4 bases; junction bases not matched to a gene: 5. The CDR3 length is 15 residues. The CDR3 region is CASSLTSGAYNEQFF. DNA for the CDR3: TGTGCCAGCAGTTTAACGAGCGGGGCTTACAATGAGCAGTTCTTC.

The genes are TRBV29-1 and TRBJ1-2; TRBD1 matches at 8 bases. This CDR3 has 14 amino acids. J gave up 3 bases and V 1 base, and 4 bases lay outside the gene matches. The V gene's germline CDR1 is SQVTM and CDR2 ANQGSEA. The CDR3 protein is CSVEGGQADYGYTF. In DNA, the CDR3 is TGCAGCGTTGAAGGGGGACAGGCGGACTATGGCTACACCTTC.

The chain is built from TRBV5-6 and TRBJ1-2; the D is unclear. This CDR3 region has 12 residues. V shed 3 bases and J shed 14 bases, with 17 bases lying between them. CDR1 SGHDT and CDR2 YYEEEE come from the germline V gene. The CDR3 here is CASSWEEIQKTF. The DNA for the CDR3 is TGTGCCAGCAGCTGGGAAGAGATACAGAAGACCTTC.

CDR3: CSVVIDVSDTHSARNTIYF. CDR3 bases: TGCAGCGTTGTGATTGACGTGTCGGATACCCATTCAGCTAGGAACACCATATATTTT. The J gene is TRBJ1-3, the V gene TRBV29-1; D gene unclear. CDR3 length equals 19 residues. Between the trimmed V and J ends, which lost 4 bases and 7 bases, there was a span of 32 bases. Germline V gene sequence: CDR1 SQVTM, CDR2 ANQGSEA.

This chain joins TRBV7-3 and TRBJ2-1; D perhaps matches TRBD2 (5 bases). Germline V gives CDR1 SGHTA, CDR2 FQGTGA. The CDR3 runs 15 residues. V shed 5 bases and J shed 0 bases, with 11 bases lying between them. CDR3 bases: TGTGCCAGCAGCCAACGGGGAACCTCCTACAATGAGCAGTTCTTC. Its protein product is CASSQRGTSYNEQFF.

The V gene is TRBV20-1, the J gene TRBJ2-1; TRBD2 matches at 9 bases. Trimming took 3 bases from V and 9 from J; bases not matched to a gene: 3. There are 12 residues in the CDR3. The germline gives CDR1 DFQATT, CDR2 SNEGSKA (reference sequence). The CDR3 region is CSARDSGGEQFF. In nucleotides, the CDR3 is TGCAGTGCTAGGGATAGCGGGGGTGAGCAGTTCTTC.

The V and J genes are TRBV29-1 and TRBJ2-7; D may be TRBD2 (6 bases). V was cut by 5 bases and J by 2 bases, with 13 bases left in between. The CDR3 has 13 amino acids. Germline lookup yields CDR1 SQVTM and CDR2 ANQGSEA. The CDR3 DNA reads TGCAGCGTTACCGGGACTGAGACCTACGAGCAGTACTTC. Translation gives CSVTGTETYEQYF.

The chain is built from TRBV6-1 and TRBJ1-6, with TRBD1 identical over 7 bases. J was trimmed by 0 bases and V by 6 bases; bases with no gene match: 5. CDR3 length: 16 amino acids. The germline V gene encodes CDR1 MNHNS and CDR2 SASEGT. CDR3 nucleotides: TGTGCCAGCAGCGCCAGGGGGAACTCCTATAATTCACCCCTCCACTTT. Amino acid sequence: CASSARGNSYNSPLHF.

DNA for the CDR3: TGTGCCACCTGGTCCCAAGGCACTGAAGCTTTCTTT. Encoded protein: CATWSQGTEAFF. This rearrangement joins TRBV12-3 or TRBV12-4 to TRBJ1-1; D uncertain. V was cut by 10 bases and J by 4 bases, with 13 bases left in between. This CDR3 region has 12 residues.

This clonotype has a single count. J is TRBJ2-7 and V is TRBV27, with unresolved D. Germline V gene data show CDR1 as MNHEY and CDR2 as SMNVEV (reference sequence). The germline V and J ends were trimmed by 5 bases and 2 bases, with 4 bases remaining between them. The CDR3 is made up of 11 amino acids. CDR3 nucleotide sequence: TGTGCCAGCAGTCTGACCTACGAGCAGTACGTC. As protein: CASSLTYEQYV.

The chain recombines TRBV28 with TRBJ1-5; D might be TRBD1 (5 bases). V was cut by 6 bases and J by 6 bases, with 15 bases left in between. This CDR3 comprises 14 residues. Germline CDR1 reads MDHEN; CDR2 reads SYDVKM. The CDR3 sequence: CASSPNGASQPQHF. CDR3 coding DNA: TGTGCCAGCAGCCCTAATGGGGCAAGTCAGCCCCAGCATTTT.

The gene calls are TRBV29-1 and TRBJ2-2; no definite D call. The CDR3 is made up of 13 amino acids. Trimming removed 3 bases at V and 0 bases at J, with 5 bases between. Germline values: CDR1 SQVTM, CDR2 ANQGSEA. The chain's CDR3 is CSVDTANTGELFF. For the CDR3, the DNA is TGCAGCGTTGATACAGCGAACACCGGGGAGCTGTTTTTT.

J is TRBJ2-7 and V is TRBV6-2 or TRBV6-3; perhaps TRBD2 as D (5 bases). The CDR3 totals 14 residues. Germline CDR1 and CDR2: MNHEY and SVGEGT. The V and J ends lost 4 bases and 3 bases respectively, with 13 bases between them. Written as DNA, the CDR3 is TGTGCCAGCAGTTCCTTAGGTGGAGGCTACGAGCAGTACGTC. The encoded protein is CASSSLGGGYEQYV.

Only one count was recorded for this clonotype. The genes are TRBV27 and TRBJ2-1; a possible D gene is TRBD1 (5 bases). The V end was cut by 5 bases, the J end by 8 bases, with 10 bases between. Germline V CDR1 and CDR2: MNHEY, SMNVEV (reference sequence). CDR3 length: 12 residues. This chain's CDR3 is CASSLLGDEQFF. In DNA form, the CDR3 reads TGTGCCAGCAGTCTTCTAGGGGATGAGCAGTTCTTC.

This chain's CDR3 is CASSTYPRDTQYF. CDR3 sequence (DNA): TGTGCCAGCAGCACCTACCCTCGGGATACGCAGTATTTT. V and J are TRBV5-4 and TRBJ2-3; D unresolved. Trimming pared 4 bases from V and 6 bases from J, leaving 12 bases between. The CDR3 has 13 amino acids. The germline gives CDR1 SGHNT, CDR2 YYREEE (reference sequence).

The chain has TRBV30 and TRBJ1-1; the D gene is possibly TRBD1 (6 bases). Germline V gene data show CDR1 as GTSNPN and CDR2 as SVGIG (reference sequence). This CDR3 spans 14 amino acids. V was shortened by 3 bases and J by 5 bases, with 16 bases between the two germline ends. The CDR3 sequence: CAWRRIGGRTEAFF. CDR3 in DNA: TGTGCCTGGAGGAGAATAGGGGGTAGAACTGAAGCTTTCTTT.

CDR3 in DNA: TGTGCCAGCAGTTACCTTGGCAATGAGCAGTTCTTC. This translates into CASSYLGNEQFF. The rearrangement links TRBV12-3 or TRBV12-4 to TRBJ2-1, with D hard to call. The CDR3 spans 12 residues. The ends were cut back, 4 bases at V and 6 bases at J, with 7 bases in the middle.

The rearrangement links TRBV6-6 to TRBJ1-1; D call uncertain. The V end was cut by 6 bases, the J end by 1 base, with 15 bases between. This CDR3 contains 15 residues. CDR1 is MNHNY and CDR2 is SVGAGI in the germline V gene (reference sequence). CDR3 protein: CASSHGLSGNTEAFF. The CDR3 region has the DNA TGTGCCAGCAGCCACGGACTAAGCGGGAACACTGAAGCTTTCTTT.

The chain uses TRBV2 and TRBJ2-7, with D maybe TRBD2 (5 bases). V was shortened by 4 bases and J by 2 bases, with 9 bases between the two germline ends. The CDR3 runs 13 residues. CDR1 is SNHLY, CDR2 FYNNEI, per germline. The DNA for the CDR3 is TGTGCCAGCAGTGGCGGGTTACCCTACGAGCAGTACTTC. This translates into CASSGGLPYEQYF.

This sequence joins TRBV28 and TRBJ1-2, with D perhaps matching TRBD1 (6 bases). The germline V and J ends were trimmed by 8 bases and 6 bases, with 25 bases remaining between them. The CDR3 runs 16 residues. The V gene's germline CDR1 is MDHEN and CDR2 SYDVKM. This CDR3 reads CASHPPGRGLADGYTF. The CDR3, as DNA: TGTGCCAGCCACCCCCCGGGCAGGGGCCTCGCGGATGGCTACACCTTC.

The gene calls are TRBV29-1 and TRBJ2-7; TRBD1 is a possible D gene (5 bases). Trimming shortened V by 6 bases and J by 8 bases, and 14 bases separated the two germline ends. CDR1 is SQVTM, CDR2 ANQGSEA, per germline. CDR3 length: 11 residues. CDR3 region: CSVRMDNKQYV. CDR3 bases: TGCAGCGTCCGAATGGACAATAAGCAGTACGTC.